This T cell receptor (beta chain) came from a study of blood T cell repertoires in COVID-19. Only in-frame clones appear in the TCRdb table, and some are missing; sequencing was by immunoSEQ multiplex PCR. The sample has more than 300,000 clones, around 87% seen once. The V and J ends lost 4 bases and 3 bases respectively, with 7 bases between them. The length of the CDR3 is 13 residues. Germline V gene data show CDR1 as SEHNR and CDR2 as FQNEAQ (reference sequence). Sequenced input: peripheral blood. The source is a woman aged 25 to 39 with COVID-19, enrolled during active disease. This chain connects TRBV7-9 to TRBJ2-1, with D hard to call. This CDR3 reads CASSSPSYNEQFF. The CDR3 bases are TGTGCCAGCAGCTCGCCTAGCTACAATGAGCAGTTCTTC.